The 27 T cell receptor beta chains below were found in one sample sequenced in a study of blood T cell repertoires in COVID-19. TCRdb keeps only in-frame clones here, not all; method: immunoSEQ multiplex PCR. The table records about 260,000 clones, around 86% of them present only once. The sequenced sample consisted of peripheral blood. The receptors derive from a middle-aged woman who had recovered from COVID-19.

The DNA of the CDR3 is TGTGCCAGGGTGTCAGAACCCGACTATAGCAATCAGCCCCAGCATTTT. Protein sequence: CARVSEPDYSNQPQHF. V gene TRBV27 combines with J gene TRBJ1-5; D unresolved. V lost 9 bases to trimming and J lost 0 bases, with 18 bases between them. Per germline, CDR1 MNHEY and CDR2 SMNVEV (reference sequence). This CDR3 comprises 16 residues.

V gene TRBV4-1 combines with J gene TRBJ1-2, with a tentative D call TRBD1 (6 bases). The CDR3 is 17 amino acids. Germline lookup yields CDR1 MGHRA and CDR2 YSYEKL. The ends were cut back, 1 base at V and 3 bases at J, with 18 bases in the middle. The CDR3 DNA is TGCGCCAGCAGCCAAGTGGCAGGGGAGGGGATTGACTATGGCTACACCTTC. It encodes CASSQVAGEGIDYGYTF.

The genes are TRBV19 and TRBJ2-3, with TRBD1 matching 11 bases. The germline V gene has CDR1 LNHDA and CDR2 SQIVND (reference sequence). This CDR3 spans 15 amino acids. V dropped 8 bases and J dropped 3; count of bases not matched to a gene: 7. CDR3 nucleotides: TGTGCCAGTTCGCTCCGGGACAGGGGGACAGATACGCAGTATTTT. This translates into CASSLRDRGTDTQYF.

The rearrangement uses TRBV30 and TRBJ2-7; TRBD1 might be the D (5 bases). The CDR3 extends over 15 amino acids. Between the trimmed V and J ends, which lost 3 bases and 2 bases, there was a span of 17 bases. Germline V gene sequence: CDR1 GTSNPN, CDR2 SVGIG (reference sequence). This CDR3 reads CAWRRWQGIAYEQYF. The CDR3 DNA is TGTGCCTGGAGGCGGTGGCAGGGTATCGCCTACGAGCAGTACTTC. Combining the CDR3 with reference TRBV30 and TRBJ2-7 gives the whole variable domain SQTIHQWPATLVQPVGSPLSLECTVEGTSNPNLYWYRQAAGRGLQLLFYSVGIGQISSEVPQNLSASRPQDRQFILSSKKLLLSDSGFYLCAWRRWQGIAYEQYFGPGTRLTVT.

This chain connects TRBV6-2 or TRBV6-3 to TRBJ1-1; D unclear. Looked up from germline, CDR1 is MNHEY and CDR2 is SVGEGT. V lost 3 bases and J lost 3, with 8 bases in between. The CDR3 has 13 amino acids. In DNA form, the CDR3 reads TGTGCCAGCAGTTATTGGAGGGACACTGAAGCTTTCTTT. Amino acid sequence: CASSYWRDTEAFF.

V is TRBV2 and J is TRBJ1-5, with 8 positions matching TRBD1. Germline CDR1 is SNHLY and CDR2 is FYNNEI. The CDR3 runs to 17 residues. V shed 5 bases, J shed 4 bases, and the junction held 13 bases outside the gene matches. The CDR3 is CASSKGQGLSRNQPQHF. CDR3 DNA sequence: TGTGCCAGCAGTAAAGGACAGGGTCTAAGCCGGAATCAGCCCCAGCATTTT.

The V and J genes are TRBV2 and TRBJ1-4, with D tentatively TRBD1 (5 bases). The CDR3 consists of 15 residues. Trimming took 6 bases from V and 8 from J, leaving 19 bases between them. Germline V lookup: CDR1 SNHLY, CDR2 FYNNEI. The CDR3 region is CASRAGFLAKEKLFF. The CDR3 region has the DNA TGTGCCAGCAGGGCAGGGTTTTTGGCGAAAGAAAAACTGTTTTTT. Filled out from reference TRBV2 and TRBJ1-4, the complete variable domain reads EPEVTQTPSHQVTQMGQEVILRCVPISNHLYFYWYRQILGQKVEFLVSFYNNEISEKSEIFDDQFSVERPDGSNFTLKIRSTKLEDSAMYFCASRAGFLAKEKLFFGSGTQLSVL.

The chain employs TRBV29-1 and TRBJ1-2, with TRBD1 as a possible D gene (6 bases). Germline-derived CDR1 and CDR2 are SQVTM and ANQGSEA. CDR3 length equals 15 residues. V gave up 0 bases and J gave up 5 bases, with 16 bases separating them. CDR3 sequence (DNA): TGCAGCGTTGAAGATTTATATATCAGGGGATATGGCTACACCTTC. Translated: CSVEDLYIRGYGYTF. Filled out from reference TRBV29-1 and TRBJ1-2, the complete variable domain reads SAVISQKPSRDICQRGTSLTIQCQVDSQVTMMFWYRQQPGQSLTLIATANQGSEATYESGFVIDKFPISRPNLTFSTLTVSNMSPEDSSIYLCSVEDLYIRGYGYTFGSGTRLTVV.

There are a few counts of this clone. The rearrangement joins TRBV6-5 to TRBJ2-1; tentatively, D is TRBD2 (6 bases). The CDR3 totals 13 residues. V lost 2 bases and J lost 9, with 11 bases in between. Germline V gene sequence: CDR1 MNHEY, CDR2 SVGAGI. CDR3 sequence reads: CASSYRRGGEQFF. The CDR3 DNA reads TGTGCCAGCAGTTACCGGCGGGGAGGTGAGCAGTTCTTC.

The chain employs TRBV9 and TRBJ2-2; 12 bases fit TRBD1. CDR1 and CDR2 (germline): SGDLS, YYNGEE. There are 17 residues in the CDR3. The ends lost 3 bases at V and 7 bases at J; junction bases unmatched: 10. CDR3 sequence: CASSGPRDRGLHGELFF. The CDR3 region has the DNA TGTGCCAGCAGCGGACCCAGGGACAGGGGGCTTCACGGGGAGCTGTTTTTT. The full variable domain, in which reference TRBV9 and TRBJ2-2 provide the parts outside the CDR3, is DSGVTQTPKHLITATGQRVTLRCSPRSGDLSVYWYQQSLDQGLQFLIQYYNGEERAKGNILERFSAQQFPDLHSELNLSSLELGDSALYFCASSGPRDRGLHGELFFGEGSRLTVL.

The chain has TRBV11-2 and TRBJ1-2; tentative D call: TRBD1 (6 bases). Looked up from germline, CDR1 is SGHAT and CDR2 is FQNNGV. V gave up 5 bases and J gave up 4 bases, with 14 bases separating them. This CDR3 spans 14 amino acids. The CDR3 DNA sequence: TGTGCCAGCAGCCCTCGGACAGCCACCTATGGCTACACCTTC. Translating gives CASSPRTATYGYTF.

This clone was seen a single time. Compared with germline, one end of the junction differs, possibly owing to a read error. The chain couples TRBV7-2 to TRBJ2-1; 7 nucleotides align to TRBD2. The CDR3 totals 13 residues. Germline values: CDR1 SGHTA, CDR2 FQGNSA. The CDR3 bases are TGTGCCAGCAGCTTTGTAAGACTAGCCGAAAGGGTCTTC. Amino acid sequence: CASSFVRLAERVF.

CDR3 in amino acids: CASSPSPHGDEQYF. Here the CDR3 DNA reads TGTGCCAGCAGCCCGAGCCCTCACGGGGACGAGCAGTACTTC. The rearrangement uses TRBV5-5 and TRBJ2-7; TRBD2 is a possible D gene (5 bases). This CDR3 is 14 amino acids long. Per germline, CDR1 SGHKS and CDR2 YYEKEE (reference sequence). Between the trimmed V and J ends, which lost 4 bases and 5 bases, there was a span of 16 bases. The full variable domain, its missing parts supplied by reference TRBV5-5 and TRBJ2-7, is DAGVTQSPTHLIKTRGQQVTLRCSPISGHKSVSWYQQVLGQGPQFIFQYYEKEERGRGNFPDRFSARQFPNYSSELNVNALLLGDSALYLCASSPSPHGDEQYFGPGTRLTVT.

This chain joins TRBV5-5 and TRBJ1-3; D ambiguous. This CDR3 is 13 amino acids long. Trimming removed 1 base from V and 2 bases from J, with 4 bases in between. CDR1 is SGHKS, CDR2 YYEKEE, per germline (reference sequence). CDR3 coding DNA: TGTGCCAGCAGCTTGCCGGCTGGAAACACCATATATTTT. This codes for CASSLPAGNTIYF.

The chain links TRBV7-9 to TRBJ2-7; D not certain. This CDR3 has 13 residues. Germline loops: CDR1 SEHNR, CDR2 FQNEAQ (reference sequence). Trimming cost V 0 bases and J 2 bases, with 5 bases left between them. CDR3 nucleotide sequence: TGTGCCAGCAGCTTAGCGCGAACCTACGAGCAGTACTTC. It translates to CASSLARTYEQYF.

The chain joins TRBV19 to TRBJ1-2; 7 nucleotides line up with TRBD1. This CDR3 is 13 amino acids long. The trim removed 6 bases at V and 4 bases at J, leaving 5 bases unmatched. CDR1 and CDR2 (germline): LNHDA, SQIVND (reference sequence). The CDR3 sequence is CASRDRATYGYTF. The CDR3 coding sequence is TGTGCCAGTAGAGACAGGGCGACCTATGGCTACACCTTC.

CDR3 coding DNA: TGTGCCAGTAGTCGGACGGACTCACCCTCCTACAATGAGCAGTTCTTC. This encodes CASSRTDSPSYNEQFF. The rearrangement uses TRBV19 and TRBJ2-1; tentative D call: TRBD2 (5 bases). V was clipped by 5 bases and J by 0 bases, with 14 bases between them. Germline V CDR1 and CDR2: LNHDA, SQIVND (reference sequence). The CDR3 covers 16 residues.

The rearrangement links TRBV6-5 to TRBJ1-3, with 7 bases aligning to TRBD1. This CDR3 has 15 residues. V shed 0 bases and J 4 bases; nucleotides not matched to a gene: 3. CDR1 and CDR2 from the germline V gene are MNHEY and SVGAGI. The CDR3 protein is CASSYSVRGGNTIYF. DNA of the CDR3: TGTGCCAGCAGTTACTCGGTCAGGGGGGGAAACACCATATATTTT.

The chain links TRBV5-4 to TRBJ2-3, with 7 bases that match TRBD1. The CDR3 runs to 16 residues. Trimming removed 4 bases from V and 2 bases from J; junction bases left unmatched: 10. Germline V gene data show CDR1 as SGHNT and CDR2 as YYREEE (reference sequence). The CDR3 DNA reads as TGTGCCAGCAGCCCTACGGGACAGCTTAACACAGATACGCAGTATTTT. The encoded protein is CASSPTGQLNTDTQYF.

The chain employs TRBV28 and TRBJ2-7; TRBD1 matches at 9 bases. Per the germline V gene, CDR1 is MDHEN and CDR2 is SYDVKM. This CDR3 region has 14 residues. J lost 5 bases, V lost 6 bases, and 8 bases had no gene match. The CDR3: CASSVVQGAHEQYF. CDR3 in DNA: TGTGCCAGCAGCGTAGTACAGGGGGCTCACGAGCAGTACTTC. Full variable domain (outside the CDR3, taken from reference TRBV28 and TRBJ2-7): DVKVTQSSRYLVKRTGEKVFLECVQDMDHENMFWYRQDPGLGLRLIYFSYDVKMKEKGDIPEGYSVSREKKERFSLILESASTNQTSMYLCASSVVQGAHEQYFGPGTRLTVT.

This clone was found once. The CDR3, as DNA: TGCGCCAGCAGCCAATTCTCCGGGACTAGCGGAGCCGGGGAGCTGTTTTTT. It translates to CASSQFSGTSGAGELFF. The V gene is TRBV4-1, the J gene TRBJ2-2; 11 bases align to TRBD2. J gave up 6 bases and V 2 bases, and 8 bases lay outside the gene matches. Germline loops: CDR1 MGHRA, CDR2 YSYEKL. CDR3 length: 17 residues.

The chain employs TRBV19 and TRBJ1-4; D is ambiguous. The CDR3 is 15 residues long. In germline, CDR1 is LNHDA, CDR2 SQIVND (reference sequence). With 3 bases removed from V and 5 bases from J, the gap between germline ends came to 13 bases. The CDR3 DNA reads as TGTGCCAGTAGTATTGGGTACAGCCCGAATGAAAAACTGTTTTTT. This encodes CASSIGYSPNEKLFF.

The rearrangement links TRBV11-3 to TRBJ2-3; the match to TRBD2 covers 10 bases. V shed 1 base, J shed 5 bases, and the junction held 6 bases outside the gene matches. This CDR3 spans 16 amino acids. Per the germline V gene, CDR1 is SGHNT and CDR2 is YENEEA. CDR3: CASSLASGGRGDTQYF. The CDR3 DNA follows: TGTGCCAGCAGCTTAGCTAGCGGGGGTCGGGGAGATACGCAGTATTTT.

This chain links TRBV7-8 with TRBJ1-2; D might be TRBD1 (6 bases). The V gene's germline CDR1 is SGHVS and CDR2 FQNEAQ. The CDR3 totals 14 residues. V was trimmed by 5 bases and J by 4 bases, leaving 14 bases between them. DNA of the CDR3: TGTGCCAGCAGCGCCACAGGGAAGGTCTATGGCTACACCTTC. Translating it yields CASSATGKVYGYTF.

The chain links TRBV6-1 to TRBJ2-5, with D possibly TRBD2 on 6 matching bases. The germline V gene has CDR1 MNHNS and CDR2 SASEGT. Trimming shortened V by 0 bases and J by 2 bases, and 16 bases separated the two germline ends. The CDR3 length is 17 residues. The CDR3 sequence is CASSEAELASEQETQYF. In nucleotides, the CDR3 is TGTGCCAGCAGTGAAGCAGAGCTAGCGTCGGAACAAGAGACCCAGTACTTC.

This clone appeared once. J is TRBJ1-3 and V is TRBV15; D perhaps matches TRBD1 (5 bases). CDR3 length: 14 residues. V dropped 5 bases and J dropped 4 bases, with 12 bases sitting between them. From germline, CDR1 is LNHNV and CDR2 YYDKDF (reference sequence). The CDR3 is CATSLTGFGNTIYF. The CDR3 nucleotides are TGTGCCACCAGCCTCACAGGCTTCGGAAACACCATATATTTT.

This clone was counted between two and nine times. This CDR3 reads CASSSGTSNTEAFF. The CDR3 coding sequence is TGTGCCAGCAGTTCCGGGACATCAAACACTGAAGCTTTCTTT. V gene TRBV6-5 combines with J gene TRBJ1-1; weak D call: TRBD1 (6 bases). There are 14 residues in the CDR3. Trimming removed 4 bases at V and 2 bases at J, with 11 bases between. CDR1 and CDR2 (germline): MNHEY, SVGAGI.